This TCR beta chain was found in a study of technical replicates of blood from a handful of donors (dated by TCRdb to about 2017). A word on this clone: The specificity of this receptor is unknown. There are no base qualities to consult, and no much larger clone falls within one base.

Libraries were built with the immunoSEQ multiplex PCR assay. TCRdb retrieved this table from immuneACCESS and kept in-frame rearrangements only. Not all clones are present; in checked studies, unresolved V genes account for under half, and no reason is known for the remainder. The sample has about 66,000 clones on record, around 87% of them singletons. The ten largest clonotypes hold roughly 4.2% of the sample. This clonotype was sampled from a human donor in good health. Some clones in this sample may be carry-over from other donors' samples. Sequencing used PBMCs.

The sequenced DNA: TGTGCCAGCATGGCGGCCTCGAACACCGGGGAGCTGTTTTTT. It encodes CASMAASNTGELFF. The chain uses TRBV6-5 and TRBJ2-2; the D gene cannot be resolved reliably. Looking up the germline V gene yields CDR1 MNHEY and CDR2 SVGAGI. The CDR3 starts with the cysteine, ends with the phenylalanine, and has 14 residues. Just CDR3 DNA is preserved here, 42 bases in frame from base 1. V is shortened by 7 bases, J by 0 bases, and the region joining them spans 9 bases.